A selection of T cell receptor beta chains follows, all from one sample in a study of T cells in Graves' hyperthyroidism and ophthalmopathy. TCRdb recomputed calls from the multiplex PCR reads with MiXCR, one row per CDR3 protein. The data contain some 200,000 distinct CDR3 sequences, around 16% of them seen just once; the ten biggest clones take up roughly 55%. The sample was blood. The receptors shown here come from a woman aged 50 to 60 with Graves' hyperthyroidism. Each CDR3 is given with its conserved first and last residue. The order of the fields is clone size, V gene, D gene, J gene, CDR3 DNA, CDR3 protein. The D gene is left open where the match is weak. A row's size may be missing; if present it is once, few, many or a size class.

many	TRBV6-1	TRBD1	TRBJ2-1	TGTGCCAGCAGTGGGGGACAGGCAACCTCCTACAATGAGCAGTTCTTC	CASSGGQATSYNEQFF
-	TRBV9	-	TRBJ1-1	TGTGCCAGCAGCGTAGGGGGAGGAGGGGTGAGGTCGGACACTGAAGCTTTCTTT	CASSVGGGGVRSDTEAFF
many	TRBV14	-	TRBJ2-1	TGTGCCAGCAGAGAGGCGGGGTCCTACAATGAGCAGTTCTTC	CASREAGSYNEQFF
few	TRBV4-2	-	TRBJ2-3	TGTGCCAGCAGCCACGGAGGGGACACAGATACGCAGTATTTT	CASSHGGDTDTQYF
many	TRBV20-1	-	TRBJ2-1	TGCAGTGCTCCTCCACCGCCAGGGTTGAATGAGCAGTTCTTC	CSAPPPPGLNEQFF
-	TRBV30	-	TRBJ1-5	TGTGCCTGGAGTGTACCCCCGTCTGGCCGCCCGCCCCAGCATTTT	CAWSVPPSGRPPQHF
many	TRBV11-2	-	TRBJ1-1	TGTACCAGCAGCTCTGCACGGGGGAACACTGAAGCTTTCTTT	CTSSSARGNTEAFF
-	TRBV9	-	TRBJ2-2	TGTGCCAGCAGCGTAGCCTATGGGACCGGGGAGCTGTTTTTT	CASSVAYGTGELFF
-	TRBV2	-	TRBJ1-2	TGTGCCAGCAGTGGAGAGTTCAACTATGGCTACACCTTC	CASSGEFNYGYTF
-	TRBV2	TRBD2	TRBJ2-1	TGTGCCAGCAGTCCCTCGGGACTAGCGGGACACTCCTACAATGAGCAGTTCTTC	CASSPSGLAGHSYNEQFF
few	TRBV20-1	-	TRBJ2-1	TGCAGTCTCCTGGGGAGGGGGAAGCAGTTCTTC	CSLLGRGKQFF
many	TRBV11-1	-	TRBJ2-5	TGTGCCAGCAGCCAATCGTCGACATACGAGACCCAGTACTTC	CASSQSSTYETQYF
many	TRBV18	-	TRBJ2-7	TGTGCCAGCTCACCTTCCGTCCTGTACGAGCAGTACTTC	CASSPSVLYEQYF
-	TRBV9	TRBD2	TRBJ2-1	TGTGCCAGCAGCGCCAGTTCAGCGGGAGGCAATGAGCAGTTCTTC	CASSASSAGGNEQFF
-	TRBV30	-	TRBJ2-3	TGTGCCTGGAATTCGGTGCTTGGTACGCAGTATTTT	CAWNSVLGTQYF
few	TRBV20-1	-	TRBJ2-5	TGCAGTGCCCCTAGTTCTGGCGCCCCAACCATCAAAGAGACCCAGTACTTC	CSAPSSGAPTIKETQYF
-	TRBV5-1	TRBD1	TRBJ1-4	TGCGCCAGCAGCTCGACAGGGGCAACTAATGAAAAACTGTTTTTT	CASSSTGATNEKLFF
many	TRBV11-3	TRBD1	TRBJ2-4	TGTGCCAGCAGCTTAGGGACAGGGCTAAACATTCAGTACTTC	CASSLGTGLNIQYF
medium-sized	TRBV4-1	-	TRBJ1-1	TGCGCCAGCAGCCAAAGACAGGAGGACACTGAAGCTTTCTTT	CASSQRQEDTEAFF
many	TRBV3-1	-	TRBJ2-7	TGTGCCAGCAGTATGGGACTTCATAACTACGAGCAGTACTTC	CASSMGLHNYEQYF
many	TRBV30	TRBD1	TRBJ2-5	TGTGCCTGGAGGAGGGGACAGAACCAAGAGACCCAGTACTTC	CAWRRGQNQETQYF
few	TRBV28	-	TRBJ2-6	TGTGCCAGCAAAACTGGGGCCAACGTCCTGACTTTC	CASKTGANVLTF
many	TRBV10-3	-	TRBJ2-7	TGTGCCATCGGTGTATGGACAGATTACGAGCAGTACTTC	CAIGVWTDYEQYF
many	TRBV2	-	TRBJ2-3	TGTGCCAGCAGTGAAGTAAACACAGATACGCAGTATTTT	CASSEVNTDTQYF
-	TRBV29-1	-	TRBJ2-1	TGCAGCGTTGAAGGGCGGGACGACTCCTACAATGAGCAGTTCTTC	CSVEGRDDSYNEQFF
many	TRBV12-3/TRBV12-4	-	TRBJ1-1	TGTGCCAGCAGTCCGCAGGGATTAGCTGAAGCTTTCTTT	CASSPQGLAEAFF
many	TRBV28	-	TRBJ2-1	TGTGCCAGCAGTTTCCGAAATGAGCAGTTCTTC	CASSFRNEQFF
many	TRBV6-5	-	TRBJ1-1	TGTGCCAGCAGTTACTACACCAATATGAACACTGAAGCTTTCTTT	CASSYYTNMNTEAFF